This paragraph reports one T cell receptor (beta chain). The source of the sample is a study of blood T cell repertoires in COVID-19. At the level of the study: Donors in the United States, Italy and Spain gave samples during acute or convalescent COVID-19.

Assay used: immunoSEQ multiplex PCR; TCRdb lists only in-frame clones, some missing. The table includes approximately 26,000 clones, about four fifths detected once. The clonotype comes from an elderly man with active or convalescent COVID-19. Sequenced material: peripheral blood.

The CDR3 protein is CASTERDRAEQYF. The DNA for the CDR3 is TGTGCCAGCACCGAAAGGGACAGGGCCGAGCAGTACTTC. The J gene is TRBJ2-7, the V gene TRBV2; 9 bases fit TRBD1. The germline V gene has CDR1 SNHLY and CDR2 FYNNEI. With 7 bases clipped from V and 6 bases from J, the junction kept 7 bases outside the gene matches. The CDR3 contains 13 residues.